This T cell receptor (beta chain) originates from a study of shared clonotypes between healthy human individuals (dated by TCRdb to the early 2020s). Regarding the research as a whole: The cohort comprised a couple of women and a few men aged 18 to 49 years. For each donor, CD4 naive and CD4 memory were each given three plates, CD8 naive was given two plates, and CD8 memory was given one plate. To estimate repertoire size and how much clonotypes are shared between individuals, the study performed deep sequencing of blood TCR repertoires from a handful of healthy adults. To increase sequencing depth and limit assay-specific biases, different laboratories used diverse techniques to prepare libraries and sequence TCR repertoires. Between about 0.9 and 8.9 billion PBMCs per donor were obtained by leukapheresis.

Study-wide findings and limitations: Larger estimated clonotype richness was generally found for naive subsets than for memory subsets. Sampling was limited to blood, and TCR repertoires in tissue likely differ from TCR repertoires in blood. Higher generation probabilities were observed for clonotypes shared by all four sorted-subset donors than for non-shared clonotypes. Based on pairwise subsampling, the degree of clonotype sharing among donors was expected to be affected by sequencing depth. Even with the large sequencing depth, rarefaction of the sorted-subset datasets indicated that sequencing was incomplete. Because the study included a small number of donors, the genetic and exposure-history diversity represented was limited. Sharing across a few donors was observed for approximately 4.6% of naive CD4, over 3% of naive CD8, roughly 2.3% of memory CD4, and about 0.4% of memory CD8 clonotypes.

With regard to this clone: Its antigen remains undetermined. No much larger clone is present one base from it, and per-base qualities are unavailable.

Using the deep immunoSEQ assay, multiplex PCR amplified TCR CDR3 regions from genomic DNA. Genomic DNA extracted from each cell subset was distributed evenly over all wells of several immunoSEQ 96-well plates, and each plate served as one replicate. For sorted subsets, about 200 ng genomic DNA, equal to about 30,000 T cell genomes, was loaded into each replicate PCR. Purified libraries were quantified with a Qubit 3.0 fluorometer, sized on a Bioanalyzer 2100, and re-quantified with the KAPA Library Quantification kit. Each immunoSEQ 96-well plate was sequenced on its own single-read 150-cycle Illumina NextSeq 550 flow cell. As for the original processing: The immunoSEQ output contained only junctional sequences without quality scores, so filtering could not match that applied to full-length reads. Sequences were annotated with PyIR, a Python wrapper for IgBLAST v1.9, and V/J genes and CDR3 were assigned using IMGT germline references. Reads were filtered out if the reads had weak V/J assignments (E-value above 1e-6), no CDR3, stop codons, out-of-frame junctions, or ambiguous translated residues. V3J clonotypes were defined as sequences sharing the same inferred V gene, J gene, and CDR3 amino acid sequence. Percentage overlap between repertoires was calculated by dividing the number of shared unique clonotypes by the size of the smaller repertoire. Three approaches were used to assess repertoire richness: RTK rarefaction, the Chao1 estimator, and Recon v2.1 estimates of unobserved clonotypes. OLGA was used to compute generation probabilities for all TCRbeta clonotypes that the gDNA method yielded from a handful of donors. Here the immuneACCESS table is served through TCRdb, limited to in-frame sequences with V and J called. Missing clones are a known gap in these copies; in checked studies unresolved V genes cover under half, and the rest lacks a known reason. V and J calls and clone size follow that table, whereas D and trimming were derived from the DNA. Across this sample there are about 2.1 million clones, with 80% to 95% seen only once. Around 1.7% of the sample lies in the top ten.

The CDR3 measures 16 amino acids from cysteine to phenylalanine. The DNA shown is the 48-base CDR3, in frame from base 1. Trimming removed 5 bases from V and 7 bases from J, leaving 23 bases between the germline ends. Per the germline V gene, MDHEN is the CDR1 and SYDVKM is the CDR2. For the CD8 naive samples, CD45RO-negative cells were positively selected for CCR7, yielding a CD45RA+CCR7+ population from which TemRA cells were excluded. Donors were healthy HIV-negative adults with no recently reported acute infections or vaccinations. Every donor was a Caucasian adult residing in Nashville, Tennessee, USA. Blood was collected by leukapheresis, and PBMCs were isolated by Ficoll-Histopaque density gradient centrifugation and then cryopreserved in liquid nitrogen vapor phase. Analytical flow cytometry was used to check the purity and quantity of each magnetically sorted T cell population. Genomic DNA was isolated from every sorted fraction and measured by UV absorbance on a Nanodrop 2000c.

Material: naive CD8+ T cells from PBMCs. This sample's cell subset or site label indicates: CD45RA+CCR7+. The sequence is built from TRBV28 and TRBJ1-2; the D gene is perhaps TRBD1, on 5 matching bases. This sequence was found in a man in his late teens or twenties in good health. Some clones in this sample may be carry-over from other donors' samples. The CDR3 has the sequence CASSAETAFSNGGYTF. The DNA is as follows: TGTGCCAGCAGTGCCGAGACAGCCTTCTCTAACGGTGGCTACACCTTC.